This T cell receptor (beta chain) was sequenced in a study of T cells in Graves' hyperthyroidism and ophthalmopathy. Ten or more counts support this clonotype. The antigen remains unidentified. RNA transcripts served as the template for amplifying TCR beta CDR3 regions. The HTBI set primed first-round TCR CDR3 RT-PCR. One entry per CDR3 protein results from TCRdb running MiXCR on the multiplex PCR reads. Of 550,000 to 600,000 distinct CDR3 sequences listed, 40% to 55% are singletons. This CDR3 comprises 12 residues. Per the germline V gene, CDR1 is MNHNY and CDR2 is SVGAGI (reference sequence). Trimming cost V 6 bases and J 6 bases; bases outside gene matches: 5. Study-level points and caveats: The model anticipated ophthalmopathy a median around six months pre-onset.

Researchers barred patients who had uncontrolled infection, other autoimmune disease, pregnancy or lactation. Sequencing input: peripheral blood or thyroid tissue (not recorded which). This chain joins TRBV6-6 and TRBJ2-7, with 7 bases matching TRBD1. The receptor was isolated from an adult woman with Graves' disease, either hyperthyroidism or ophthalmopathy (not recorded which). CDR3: CASSRQGIEQYF. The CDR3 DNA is TGTGCCAGCAGCCGACAGGGAATCGAGCAGTACTTC.